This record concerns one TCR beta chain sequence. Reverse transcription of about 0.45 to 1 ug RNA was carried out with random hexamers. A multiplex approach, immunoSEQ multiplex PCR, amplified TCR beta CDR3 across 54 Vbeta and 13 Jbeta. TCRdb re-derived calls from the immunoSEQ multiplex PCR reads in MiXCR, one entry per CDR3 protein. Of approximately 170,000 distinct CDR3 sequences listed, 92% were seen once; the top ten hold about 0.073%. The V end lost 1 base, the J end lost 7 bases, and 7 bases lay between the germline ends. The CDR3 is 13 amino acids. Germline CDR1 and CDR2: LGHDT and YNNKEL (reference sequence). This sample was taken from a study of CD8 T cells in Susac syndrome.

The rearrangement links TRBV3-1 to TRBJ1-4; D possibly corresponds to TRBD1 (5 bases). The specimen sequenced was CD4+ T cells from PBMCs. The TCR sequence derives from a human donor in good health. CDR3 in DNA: TGTGCCAGCAGCCAAGGAGGGGTTGAAAAACTGTTTTTT. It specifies CASSQGGVEKLFF.